One and the same sample provided the 4 T cell receptor beta chains below, sequenced in a study of T cells in women clearing cervical HPV infection. Sequencing used immunoSEQ multiplex PCR; TCRdb keeps in-frame clones, though not all of them. The sample features 19,000 or so clones, with about an eighth in its top ten. The sample consisted of blood buffy coat. These receptors originate from a woman aged 18 to 75 with a cervical HPV16 infection that either progressed to CIN3+ or cleared (not recorded which).

With respect to this clone: The observed sequence ends 3 residues before the CDR3 terminus, with the missing tail filled in from the germline J gene. The rearrangement uses TRBV12-3 or TRBV12-4 and TRBJ2-5; D gene ambiguous. CDR3 size: 13 residues. Trimming removed 2 bases from V and 3 bases from J, with 7 bases in between. The sequenced CDR3 bases are TGTGCCAGCAGTTTAACCAGAAAAGAGACC. Its translation is CASSLTRKET. The CDR3 in its entirety is CASSLTRKETQYF.

As regards this clone: The read falls 3 residues short of the CDR3 end, and the missing part is taken from the germline J gene. The V call is TRBV6-2 or TRBV6-3, the J call TRBJ2-7; weak D call: TRBD2 (5 bases). CDR3 length equals 14 residues. The V and J ends lost 2 bases and 0 bases respectively, with 8 bases between them. Germline loops: CDR1 MNHEY, CDR2 SVGEGT. The CDR3 DNA, read in part, is TGTGCCAGCAGTTACCCGAGGGCCTCCTACGAG. Translated: CASSYPRASYE. Given in full, the CDR3 is CASSYPRASYEQYF.

As for this clone: The read ends 3 residues early relative to the CDR3; the germline J gene fills the gap. The rearrangement uses TRBV20-1 and TRBJ1-2; maybe TRBD1 (5 bases). Per germline, CDR1 DFQATT and CDR2 SNEGSKA (reference sequence). The CDR3 is made up of 17 amino acids. Trimming stripped 0 bases from V and 5 bases from J, with 22 bases between. Incomplete CDR3 DNA: TGCAGTGCTAGAGATCCCATTACGACAGAGGATAATTATGGC. Its translation is CSARDPITTEDNYG. The full-length CDR3 reads as CSARDPITTEDNYGYTF.

Worth noting for this clone: Read coverage stops 3 residues before the CDR3 terminus; the germline J gene supplies the remainder. This chain uses TRBV19 with TRBJ2-5; 9 nucleotides line up with TRBD1. Per germline, CDR1 LNHDA and CDR2 SQIVND (reference sequence). The CDR3 extends over 14 amino acids. V lost 5 bases, J lost 5 bases, and 6 bases stayed unmatched. The CDR3 DNA, read in part, is TGTGCCAGTAGTCCAGGACAGGGGACGGAGACC. It yields the protein CASSPGQGTET. The full-length CDR3 reads as CASSPGQGTETQYF.